The 14 T cell receptor beta chains given below trace back to one sample, sequenced in a study of cytomegalovirus exposure and HLA in healthy donors. It was with 60 Vbeta and 13 Jbeta primers that the PCR ran. Data came from immunoSEQ multiplex PCR; TCRdb stores just in-frame clones and leaves some out. The sample has 130,000 to 150,000 clones, roughly 80% seen once; the top ten hold about an eighth. Specimen: PBMCs. These receptors all come from a man in his forties in good health and CMV-seropositive.

CDR3 in DNA: TGCGCCAGCAGCTTGGGGGGACTAGCGGGAGACCAAGAGACCCAGTACTTC. Translation: CASSLGGLAGDQETQYF. The rearrangement links TRBV5-1 to TRBJ2-5; 14 bases fit TRBD2. CDR1 SGHRS and CDR2 YFSETQ come from the germline V gene. Losses at the gene ends were 0 bases for V and 0 bases for J; bases not matched to a gene: 1. CDR3 length: 17 residues.

The rearrangement links TRBV6-4 to TRBJ2-1; a weak D match, TRBD2 (6 bases). Germline V gene data show CDR1 as MRHNA and CDR2 as SNTAGT. V was cut by 5 bases and J by 8 bases, with 13 bases left in between. The length of the CDR3 is 13 residues. The CDR3 DNA follows: TGTGCCAGCAGTCCGGGGGTAGGCCATGAGCAGTTCTTC. It codes for CASSPGVGHEQFF.

The V call is TRBV19, the J call TRBJ2-1, with D perhaps matching TRBD2 (6 bases). The length of the CDR3 is 15 residues. The ends were cut back, 3 bases at V and 6 bases at J, with 15 bases in the middle. CDR1 and CDR2 (germline): LNHDA, SQIVND (reference sequence). The chain's CDR3 is CASSMQAGLGNEQFF. The CDR3 bases are TGTGCCAGTAGTATGCAGGCGGGACTGGGCAATGAGCAGTTCTTC.

This chain joins TRBV11-2 and TRBJ2-4; the D is unclear. In germline, CDR1 is SGHAT, CDR2 FQNNGV. This CDR3 is 14 amino acids long. V was pared by 8 bases and J by 1 base, with 12 bases between. CDR3: CASSAGRAKNIQYF. The DNA of the CDR3 is TGTGCCAGCTCAGCCGGCAGGGCCAAAAACATTCAGTACTTC.

This clone was observed a few times. The chain employs TRBV9 and TRBJ2-3; tentative D call: TRBD1 (6 bases). Deletions cut 3 bases from V and 3 bases from J, with 14 bases between. Germline values: CDR1 SGDLS, CDR2 YYNGEE. The CDR3 sequence is 15 residues long. As DNA, the CDR3 is TGTGCCAGCAGCGGAGACAGGTTCGAAACAGATACGCAGTATTTT. Amino acids: CASSGDRFETDTQYF.

The table lists this clone with a few counts. This chain links TRBV27 with TRBJ2-7; 9 bases line up with TRBD2. Germline V gene lookup returns CDR1 MNHEY and CDR2 SMNVEV (reference sequence). The length of the CDR3 is 16 residues. V was clipped by 4 bases and J by 6 bases; unmatched bases: 13. DNA of the CDR3: TGTGCCAGCAGTTGGGGCCATAGCGGGAGTTTGGGCGAGCAGTACTTC. Amino acids: CASSWGHSGSLGEQYF.

The rearrangement joins TRBV11-2 to TRBJ2-3; D not certain. From germline, CDR1 is SGHAT and CDR2 FQNNGV. V dropped 3 bases and J dropped 2 bases, with 6 bases sitting between them. The CDR3 length is 13 residues. The CDR3 DNA is TGTGCCAGCAGCTTGCGGTTCACAGATACGCAGTATTTT. This translates into CASSLRFTDTQYF.

This clone was seen a handful of times. V and J are TRBV30 and TRBJ2-2, with TRBD2 matching over 8 bases. This CDR3 region has 17 residues. The germline V gene encodes CDR1 GTSNPN and CDR2 SVGIG (reference sequence). Losses at the gene ends were 5 bases for V and 5 bases for J; bases not matched to a gene: 16. In nucleotides, the CDR3 is TGTGCCTGGCTAACTAGCGGTCTCGTCCGGGGGACCGGGGAGCTGTTTTTT. Translation: CAWLTSGLVRGTGELFF. Based on the CDR3 plus reference TRBV30 and TRBJ2-2, the full variable domain is SQTIHQWPATLVQPVGSPLSLECTVEGTSNPNLYWYRQAAGRGLQLLFYSVGIGQISSEVPQNLSASRPQDRQFILSSKKLLLSDSGFYLCAWLTSGLVRGTGELFFGEGSRLTVL.

This clone was counted between two and nine times. CDR3 in amino acids: CASSQDQGVEQYF. The CDR3 bases are TGCGCCAGCAGCCAAGACCAGGGTGTGGAGCAGTACTTC. The chain recombines TRBV4-3 with TRBJ2-7; D perhaps matches TRBD1 (5 bases). The length of the CDR3 is 13 residues. The ends were cut back, 0 bases at V and 7 bases at J, with 10 bases in the middle. Germline V gene data show CDR1 as LGHNA and CDR2 as YSLEER.

The chain combines TRBV28 with TRBJ2-7; the match to TRBD2 covers 8 bases. CDR1 and CDR2 (germline): MDHEN, SYDVKM. This CDR3 has 14 amino acids. Trimming removed 2 bases from V and 7 bases from J; junction bases left unmatched: 7. This CDR3 reads CASSLVAGGGEQYF. The CDR3 nucleotides are TGTGCCAGCAGTTTAGTGGCGGGAGGCGGGGAGCAGTACTTC.

This clone has only one observation. The chain uses TRBV2 and TRBJ2-2; D perhaps matches TRBD1 (5 bases). V was clipped by 1 base and J by 4 bases, with 7 bases between them. Germline-derived CDR1 and CDR2 are SNHLY and FYNNEI. The CDR3 covers 14 residues. CDR3 sequence reads: CASSEGQFTGELFF. Here the CDR3 DNA reads TGTGCCAGCAGTGAAGGACAGTTCACCGGGGAGCTGTTTTTT.

The chain couples TRBV4-2 to TRBJ2-1; 9 nucleotides agree with TRBD2. The CDR3 length is 15 residues. V lost 0 bases and J lost 15; bases outside the gene matches: 12. CDR1 and CDR2 (germline): LGHNA, YNFKEQ. CDR3 DNA: TGTGCCAGCAGCCAAGATCGGGGCGGGAGGGTTTATCCGTTCTTC. Translated: CASSQDRGGRVYPFF.

The chain carries TRBV14 and TRBJ1-2, with D tentatively TRBD1 (6 bases). This CDR3 comprises 13 residues. Germline CDR1 is SGHDN and CDR2 is FVKESK. The V and J ends lost 6 bases and 5 bases respectively, with 13 bases between them. The CDR3 nucleotides read TGTGCCAGCAGGGCCTGGACAGCTTATGGCTACACCTTC. This gives the protein CASRAWTAYGYTF.

This clone has just a few counts. The chain couples TRBV29-1 to TRBJ2-3, with D perhaps TRBD2 (6 bases). Germline-derived CDR1 and CDR2 are SQVTM and ANQGSEA. The ends were cut back, 7 bases at V and 1 base at J, with 12 bases in the middle. The CDR3 loop spans 13 amino acids. The DNA of the CDR3 is TGCAGCGCCCCGACGGGGGGCACAGATACGCAGTATTTT. The encoded protein is CSAPTGGTDTQYF.